A selection of T cell receptor beta chains follows, all from one sample in a study of beta chain features in type 1 diabetes. Repertoires were generated with immunoSEQ multiplex PCR, while TCRdb's copy carries only in-frame clones and drops some. The sample contains about 360,000 clones, over 9.5% of which appear only once. The material sequenced was naive CD4+ T cells from blood. These receptors were obtained from a man aged 18 to 30 in good health. Each CDR3 is given with its conserved first and last residue. A D gene is named only where the DNA matches it firmly. Clone size is not always given. Where it is, it says once, few, many or a class for expanded clones.

j_call d_call clone_size v_call cdr3_nt cdr3_aa
TRBJ2-2 TRBD2 few TRBV7-3 TGTGCCAGCAGCTTAAGTCCGGGAGGGAACACCGGGGAGCTGTTTTTT CASSLSPGGNTGELFF
TRBJ2-5 NA few TRBV7-9 TGTGCCAGCAGCCACGAGGGTGCAGGAAACCAAGAGACCCAGTACTTC CASSHEGAGNQETQYF
TRBJ2-7 TRBD1 NA TRBV19 TGTGCCAGTAGTATTGTCTCCGGGACAGGGAGCGAGCAGTACTTC CASSIVSGTGSEQYF
TRBJ2-7 TRBD2 few TRBV7-2 TGTGCCAGCAGCTTAGTTGTAGCGGGAAGACATCCCGAGCAGTACTTC CASSLVVAGRHPEQYF
TRBJ2-7 TRBD1 NA TRBV7-4 TGTGCCAGCAGCTTGGACAGGGCCTACGAGCAGTACTTC CASSLDRAYEQYF
TRBJ2-5 NA few TRBV28 TGTGCCAGCAGTCTTCAGGGTCGGGAGACCCAGTACTTC CASSLQGRETQYF
TRBJ1-1 NA few TRBV28 TGTGCCAGCAGTTTGGGGACACCCGGTGAAGCTTTCTTT CASSLGTPGEAFF
TRBJ2-7 TRBD2 few TRBV5-1 TGCGCCAGCAGCCAAGCGCTAGCGGGGTACGAGCAGTACTTC CASSQALAGYEQYF
TRBJ1-5 NA NA TRBV7-2 TGTGCCAGCAGCTTAACAAGCAATCAGCCCCAGCATTTT CASSLTSNQPQHF
TRBJ1-5 TRBD1 few TRBV18 TGTGCCAGCTCAGCTTACACAGGGGGCGATCAGCCCCAGCATTTT CASSAYTGGDQPQHF
TRBJ2-7 TRBD2 few TRBV7-2 TGTGCCACCGTGGTCGGCGGGAGTGTGTCCGAGCAGTACTTC CATVVGGSVSEQYF
TRBJ2-7 TRBD1 few TRBV15 TGTGCCACCAGCAGATCCCGCGGGACAGGTGCCTACGAGCAGTACTTC CATSRSRGTGAYEQYF
TRBJ2-7 TRBD1 few TRBV19 TGTGCCAGCCGGGATCAGGGGGCGAGAGGATACGAGCAGTACTTC CASRDQGARGYEQYF
TRBJ2-3 TRBD1 few TRBV30 TGTGCCTGGAGAATGACAGGGGCTAGCACAGATACGCAGTATTTT CAWRMTGASTDTQYF
TRBJ2-3 TRBD1 NA TRBV27 TGTGCCAGCAGAAAACAGGGGGATGGCACAGATACGCAGTATTTT CASRKQGDGTDTQYF
TRBJ2-1 NA NA TRBV4-1 TGCGCCAGCAGCCAAGATGGGCCTGGTTCGGTGTTCTTC CASSQDGPGSVFF
TRBJ2-7 NA few TRBV5-1 TGCGCCAGCAGCCCGGGGGGGACAGTACTCTACGAGCAGTACTTC CASSPGGTVLYEQYF
TRBJ1-1 NA few TRBV19 TGTGCCAGTAGTATGAGAGAGTTCACTGAAGCTTTCTTT CASSMREFTEAFF
TRBJ1-1 TRBD1 few TRBV4-3 TGCGCCAGCAGCCCTGGACAGGGGCCCACTGAAGCTTTCTTT CASSPGQGPTEAFF
TRBJ2-1 TRBD1 NA TRBV10-3 TGTGCCATCAGTGAGTCTACAGGGGGCAATGAGCAGTTCTTC CAISESTGGNEQFF
TRBJ2-7 TRBD2 few TRBV11-2 TGTGCCAGCAGCTTTATCGCGGCTAGCGGGAGTATCGACGAGCAGTACTTC CASSFIAASGSIDEQYF
TRBJ2-3 NA NA TRBV4-2 TGTGCCAGCAGCCAAGCGGGAGCTTTGACAGATACGCAGTATTTT CASSQAGALTDTQYF
TRBJ1-3 TRBD1 few TRBV5-1 TGCGCCAGCAGCATTGGCGGGACAGGTGCTGGAAACACCATATATTTT CASSIGGTGAGNTIYF
TRBJ1-1 NA NA TRBV5-1 TGCGCCAGCACATCACAACCCGGGACATTGAACACTGAAGCTTTCTTT CASTSQPGTLNTEAFF
TRBJ1-1 NA few TRBV28 TGTGCCAGCAGTTCGGAGGCTGCGAACACTGAAGCTTTCTTT CASSSEAANTEAFF
TRBJ2-3 TRBD2 NA TRBV11-2 TGTGCCAGCGGGGAAGGGGCGGGAGGCACAGATACGCAGTATTTT CASGEGAGGTDTQYF
TRBJ2-1 TRBD2 NA TRBV7-3 TGTGCCAGCAGCTTAGAGGGGACTAGCGGAACCAATGAGCAGTTCTTC CASSLEGTSGTNEQFF
TRBJ1-1 NA NA TRBV7-2 TGTGCCAGCAGCTTACTAGGCAGGGGGAACACTGAAGCTTTCTTT CASSLLGRGNTEAFF
TRBJ2-5 TRBD2 few TRBV9 TGTGCCAGCAGCGTAGTCCCCTCTGGGACTAGCGGGAAAGAGACCCAGTACTTC CASSVVPSGTSGKETQYF
TRBJ2-7 TRBD1 NA TRBV30 TGTGCCTGTGGGGGACAGGGGGTAGGGGAGCAGTACTTC CACGGQGVGEQYF
TRBJ2-7 NA NA TRBV2 TGTGCCAGCAGTTTAGCAAGCGAGCAGTACTTC CASSLASEQYF
TRBJ1-2 NA many TRBV5-4 TGTGCCAGCAGCTTCAGTGTTCGTAACTATGGCTACACCTTC CASSFSVRNYGYTF